This is a list of T cell receptor beta chains from one sample in a study of PD-1 blockade in classical Hodgkin lymphoma. Sequencing used immunoSEQ multiplex PCR; TCRdb keeps in-frame clones, though not all of them. Of around 90,000 clones detected, around four fifths appear once; the ten largest clones hold 9.4%. The sample here was peripheral blood mononuclear cells (PBMCs), taken before the fourth cycle of nivolumab. Receptors were obtained from a human donor with classical Hodgkin lymphoma. The CDR3 runs from the conserved cysteine through the conserved F or W. The D gene is left open where the match is weak. Some rows mark clone size as missing; the rest say once, few, many or name a class of expanded clone.

TGTGCCAGCAGCACACCACTAGCGGGAGTTCACACCGGGGAGCTGTTTTTT	CASSTPLAGVHTGELFF	TRBJ2-2	TRBD2	TRBV9	.	17
TGTGCCAGCAGCCCTCGACAGGATTCACCCCTCCACTTT	CASSPRQDSPLHF	TRBJ1-6	.	TRBV5-4	.	13
TGTGCCAGCAGCTTGGCGGTGGGACGGAGCACAGATACGCAGTATTTT	CASSLAVGRSTDTQYF	TRBJ2-3	.	TRBV5-4	few	16
TGTGCCAGGCGAACCGGGACTAGCGGGAGGGACAATGAGCAGTTCTTC	CARRTGTSGRDNEQFF	TRBJ2-1	TRBD2	TRBV19	.	16
TGCGCCAGCAGCCAAGCGAGACTACTCTTGGATACGCAGTATTTT	CASSQARLLLDTQYF	TRBJ2-3	.	TRBV4-1	.	15
TGTGCCAGCAGTGAACGGCAGGGGGCCAACTCTGGAAACACCATATATTTT	CASSERQGANSGNTIYF	TRBJ1-3	TRBD1	TRBV25-1	.	17
TGTGCCAGCAGCCGTCCGGGCACCCCAGTGGCTTTCTTT	CASSRPGTPVAFF	TRBJ1-1	.	TRBV7-6	few	13
TGCGCCAGCAGCTACGGGACAGGGACCCCTATGGCTGGCTACACCTTC	CASSYGTGTPMAGYTF	TRBJ1-2	TRBD1	TRBV5-1	.	16
TGTGCCAGCAGTTACTCCCTCTCGAACACTGAAGCTTTCTTT	CASSYSLSNTEAFF	TRBJ1-1	.	TRBV6-5	.	14
TGCGCCAGCAGCTATCTGGGGGACTTCCAAGAGACCCAGTACTTC	CASSYLGDFQETQYF	TRBJ2-5	.	TRBV5-1	.	15
TGTGCCAGCAGCGTAGGATCGGGAGGAAGGGAGACCCAGTACTTC	CASSVGSGGRETQYF	TRBJ2-5	TRBD2	TRBV9	few	15
TGTGCCAGCAGCTGGACAGGGGTCACAGATACGCAGTATTTT	CASSWTGVTDTQYF	TRBJ2-3	TRBD1	TRBV5-4	once	14